This T cell receptor (beta chain) was recovered during a study of blood T cell repertoires in COVID-19. Study-wide context: PBMCs, B-cell-depleted T cells, or T cells were the source of the cDNA or gDNA that made up the material.

Clones were sequenced by immunoSEQ multiplex PCR, and TCRdb holds only the in-frame ones, with some missing. The sample shows 84,000 or so clones, 70% to 90% of them seen only once. The CDR3 runs to 14 residues. CDR1 is LNHDA and CDR2 is SQIVND in the germline V gene (reference sequence). The germline V and J ends were trimmed by 4 bases and 6 bases, with 13 bases remaining between them. This sequence was found in a man of 80 years or more with active or convalescent COVID-19. Sequencing was performed on peripheral blood. The genes are TRBV19 and TRBJ2-4, with D possibly being TRBD2 (5 bases). The CDR3 nucleotides are TGTGCCAGTAGTAGGTCTACCGCGGGAAACATTCAGTACTTC. Its protein product is CASSRSTAGNIQYF.